These 20 T cell receptor beta chains came from one sample sequenced in a study of cytomegalovirus exposure and HLA in healthy donors. TCRdb's copy holds only in-frame clones and misses some; the assay was immunoSEQ multiplex PCR. This table has under 200,000 clones, more than 80% appearing once. Sequencing was carried out using PBMCs. These receptors all stem from a man aged 18 to 35 in good health and CMV-seropositive.

The V gene is TRBV10-3, the J gene TRBJ1-1; 10 nucleotides line up with TRBD1. This CDR3 is 14 amino acids long. The V gene end was trimmed by 6 bases and the J gene end by 1 base; junction bases not matched to a gene: 2. The germline V gene encodes CDR1 ENHRY and CDR2 SYGVKD. The CDR3 region is CAISRTGGNTEAFF. Written as DNA, the CDR3 is TGTGCCATCAGCCGGACAGGGGGGAACACTGAAGCTTTCTTT.

This clone was detected a few times. This chain uses TRBV28 with TRBJ2-1; 10 bases fit TRBD2. After removal of 8 bases from V and 5 bases from J, the junction contained 12 bases not matched to a gene. Germline CDR1 MDHEN, CDR2 SYDVKM. The CDR3 spans 16 residues. CDR3 sequence: CASLGYGTSVDNEQFF. In DNA form, the CDR3 reads TGTGCCAGCCTGGGGTACGGGACTAGCGTAGACAATGAGCAGTTCTTC.

This chain connects TRBV7-2 to TRBJ2-6; no clear D gene. Germline CDR1 SGHTA, CDR2 FQGNSA. The V gene lost 6 bases and the J gene lost 3 bases, with 3 bases spanning the gap. CDR3 length: 12 amino acids. CDR3 sequence: CASSHGANVLTF. As DNA, the CDR3 is TGTGCCAGCAGTCATGGGGCCAACGTCCTGACTTTC.

V and J are TRBV4-3 and TRBJ2-2; 7 nucleotides line up with TRBD2. The germline V gene has CDR1 LGHNA and CDR2 YSLEER. This CDR3 is built from 16 residues. After removal of 0 bases from V and 6 bases from J, the junction contained 7 bases not matched to a gene. This CDR3 reads CASSQELARSPGELFF. CDR3 DNA: TGCGCCAGCAGCCAAGAACTAGCGAGATCCCCCGGGGAGCTGTTTTTT.

This chain uses TRBV29-1 with TRBJ1-3, with a tentative D call TRBD1 (6 bases). The V end was cut by 3 bases, the J end by 2 bases, with 14 bases between. The germline V gene encodes CDR1 SQVTM and CDR2 ANQGSEA. The CDR3 extends over 15 amino acids. CDR3 protein: CSVDAGVGAGNTIYF. In nucleotides, the CDR3 is TGCAGCGTTGACGCAGGGGTTGGGGCTGGAAACACCATATATTTT.

The chain couples TRBV9 to TRBJ2-1; the match to TRBD2 covers 8 bases. V lost 3 bases, J lost 6 bases, and 8 bases stayed unmatched. The germline CDR1 and CDR2 sequences are SGDLS and YYNGEE. CDR3 length: 15 residues. The CDR3 DNA sequence: TGTGCCAGCAGCGAGGGGACTAGGGCGCCCAATGAGCAGTTCTTC. It codes for CASSEGTRAPNEQFF.

The J gene is TRBJ2-5, the V gene TRBV30, with D possibly matching TRBD1 (7 bases). The CDR3 spans 15 residues. Germline V gene sequence: CDR1 GTSNPN, CDR2 SVGIG (reference sequence). V lost 1 base and J lost 1, with 13 bases in between. Here the CDR3 DNA reads TGTGCCTGGAGTGGGGGGGACAGCAGCCAAGAGACCCAGTACTTC. Its translation is CAWSGGDSSQETQYF.

The chain is built from TRBV19 and TRBJ2-7, with D perhaps matching TRBD2 (5 bases). CDR3 length equals 14 residues. Trimming cost V 5 bases and J 0 bases, with 11 bases left between them. CDR1 and CDR2 from the germline V gene are LNHDA and SQIVND (reference sequence). CDR3 amino acids: CASSPASSSYEQYF. The CDR3, as DNA: TGTGCCAGTAGTCCGGCTAGCAGCTCCTACGAGCAGTACTTC.

The V and J genes are TRBV6-5 and TRBJ2-7; 7 bases fit TRBD2. The CDR3 loop spans 15 amino acids. The trim removed 5 bases at V and 6 bases at J, leaving 13 bases unmatched. Germline CDR1 MNHEY, CDR2 SVGAGI. The CDR3: CASSPWGGRDPEQYF. The CDR3 nucleotides are TGTGCCAGCAGTCCCTGGGGAGGGAGGGATCCCGAGCAGTACTTC.

The rearrangement links TRBV10-3 to TRBJ1-4; 7 bases map to TRBD1. This CDR3 spans 13 amino acids. Germline V lookup: CDR1 ENHRY, CDR2 SYGVKD. With 6 bases clipped from V and 11 bases from J, the junction kept 9 bases outside the gene matches. CDR3 sequence: CAISTRTGGKLFF. In DNA, the CDR3 is TGTGCCATCAGCACCCGGACAGGTGGTAAACTGTTTTTT.

This clone was detected many times. The chain couples TRBV5-1 to TRBJ1-4; TRBD1 aligns across 7 bases. The V and J ends lost 4 bases and 10 bases, in that order; junction bases with no gene match: 22. The germline V gene encodes CDR1 SGHRS and CDR2 YFSETQ. The length of the CDR3 is 18 residues. This CDR3 is CASSPTLDRDGALRKLFF. In DNA, the CDR3 is TGCGCCAGCAGCCCCACCCTTGACAGGGACGGGGCGTTAAGAAAACTGTTTTTT.

The CDR3 region has the DNA TGTGCCAGCTCACCCTTGTCCTTGCTAGCCATAGATACGCAGTATTTT. Amino acids: CASSPLSLLAIDTQYF. This chain uses TRBV18 with TRBJ2-3; D possibly corresponds to TRBD2 (5 bases). The CDR3 extends over 16 amino acids. Trimming shortened V by 3 bases and J by 5 bases, and 18 bases separated the two germline ends. Germline loops: CDR1 KGHSH, CDR2 LQKENI.

This sequence joins TRBV27 and TRBJ2-7; possibly TRBD1 for D (6 bases). The germline gives CDR1 MNHEY, CDR2 SMNVEV (reference sequence). V was cut by 3 bases and J by 3 bases, with 12 bases left in between. CDR3 length equals 14 residues. CDR3 amino acids: CASSLRQDSYEQYF. For the CDR3, the DNA is TGTGCCAGCAGTTTGAGACAGGACAGCTACGAGCAGTACTTC.

A word on this clone: A much larger clone lies a single base off, so this may be a read error. The chain joins TRBV6-6 to TRBJ1-2; 7 bases fit TRBD1. Germline-derived CDR1 and CDR2 are MNHNY and SVGAGI (reference sequence). This CDR3 region has 14 residues. V shed 6 bases and J 0 bases; nucleotides not matched to a gene: 4. The CDR3 region is CASSPGTANYGYTF. The CDR3 DNA reads TGTGCCAGCAGCCCCGGGACAGCTAACTATGGCTACACCTTC.

CDR3 loop: CASSQTGSYEQYF. Written as DNA, the CDR3 is TGTGCCAGCAGTCAAACAGGATCCTACGAGCAGTACTTC. The chain employs TRBV27 and TRBJ2-7, with D tentatively TRBD1 (5 bases). Per germline, CDR1 MNHEY and CDR2 SMNVEV (reference sequence). This CDR3 contains 13 residues. Trimming cost V 5 bases and J 1 base, with 9 bases left between them.

The chain carries TRBV5-1 and TRBJ2-7; 14 positions agree with TRBD2. Trimming cost V 0 bases and J 5 bases; bases outside gene matches: 4. The CDR3 loop spans 16 amino acids. Germline lookup yields CDR1 SGHRS and CDR2 YFSETQ. In DNA form, the CDR3 reads TGCGCCAGCAGCTTGGAGGGACTAGCGGGAGTCAACGAGCAGTACTTC. This encodes CASSLEGLAGVNEQYF.

The rearrangement uses TRBV28 and TRBJ2-1; 9 nucleotides agree with TRBD2. CDR1 is MDHEN, CDR2 SYDVKM, per germline. This CDR3 is 15 amino acids long. Germline trimming cut 5 bases from V and 9 bases from J; bases unmatched to any gene: 11. The CDR3 DNA reads as TGTGCCAGCAGTGTAGGACTAGCGTCCACCCTTGAGCAGTTCTTC. It translates to CASSVGLASTLEQFF. Looking up the rest from reference TRBV28 and TRBJ2-1 gives the full variable domain: DVKVTQSSRYLVKRTGEKVFLECVQDMDHENMFWYRQDPGLGLRLIYFSYDVKMKEKGDIPEGYSVSREKKERFSLILESASTNQTSMYLCASSVGLASTLEQFFGPGTRLTVL.

This chain joins TRBV30 and TRBJ1-5, with TRBD1 matching 11 bases. In germline, CDR1 is GTSNPN, CDR2 SVGIG (reference sequence). CDR3 length equals 16 residues. V lost 1 base, J lost 4 bases, and 6 bases stayed unmatched. The CDR3 loop is CAWSEPGQGGNQPQHF. The CDR3 coding sequence is TGTGCCTGGAGTGAACCGGGACAGGGGGGAAATCAGCCCCAGCATTTT.

The V and J genes are TRBV5-6 and TRBJ1-2; D is uncertain. The CDR3 is 15 residues long. CDR1 is SGHDT and CDR2 is YYEEEE in the germline V gene. V was cut by 2 bases and J by 0 bases, with 11 bases left in between. The CDR3 sequence is CASSFPGSANYGYTF. As DNA, the CDR3 is TGTGCCAGCAGCTTCCCCGGGTCGGCTAACTATGGCTACACCTTC.

V gene TRBV5-1 combines with J gene TRBJ1-2, with D perhaps matching TRBD1 (5 bases). Germline CDR1 SGHRS, CDR2 YFSETQ. Trimming cost V 0 bases and J 5 bases, with 14 bases left between them. The CDR3 spans 15 residues. This CDR3 is CASSLDTGGGYGYTF. The DNA for the CDR3 is TGCGCCAGCAGCTTGGACACCGGCGGGGGGTATGGCTACACCTTC.